Reported below is one TCR beta chain. No antigen is known for it. Other DNA variants within this sample encode the same CDR3. The sample is drawn from a study of siplizumab effects on memory and regulatory T cells. Study findings and constraints: A mean of approximately 70% of mappable alloreactive CD4+ clones were Treg-derived with siplizumab, compared with more than 25% in controls. Naive T cells, seemingly more diverse than memory cells, seemed major alloresponse contributors.

About 10^5 TCR templates were measured in each sample. Method: immunoSEQ multiplex PCR; TCRdb's copy keeps in-frame clones and lacks some. This sample has some 62,000 clones, with 70% to 85% found just once. The CDR3 sequence is 17 residues long. From germline, CDR1 is SQVTM and CDR2 ANQGSEA. V gave up 1 base and J gave up 4 bases; unmatched junction bases: 9. Unstimulated naive, memory, effector memory and TEMRA subsets from a few donor pairs underwent sequencing. Sequences were obtained from memory CD4+ T cells sorted from blood. The TCR was taken from a human donor in good health. This sequence joins TRBV29-1 and TRBJ2-3; TRBD2 matches at 12 bases. This chain's CDR3 is CSVEGPLLAGGPDTQYF. The CDR3 coding sequence is TGCAGCGTTGAAGGTCCCCTTCTAGCGGGGGGGCCAGATACGCAGTATTTT.